This entry lists 10 T cell receptor beta chains sequenced from one sample in a study of regulatory T cells in long-lasting Graves disease. The time point was: persistent/refractory GD, antithyroid drugs over 5 years with positive TRAb. After RNA was extracted from PBMCs, the TCR library was made from it. In building TCR beta libraries, iRepertoire HTBI primers were used together with Arm-PCR of CDR3 regions. MiXCR, applied by TCRdb to the multiplex PCR reads, yields one record per CDR3 protein. The repertoire holds about 310,000 distinct CDR3 sequences, 20% to 25% seen once, with roughly three fifths in the top ten. Sequencing was performed on peripheral blood mononuclear cells (PBMCs), taken when the disease was refractory, from a patient treated with antithyroid drugs. The receptors come from a female donor with Graves disease.

This clonotype was counted between two and nine times. J is TRBJ2-1 and V is TRBV7-2, with 10 nucleotides matching TRBD2. The germline V gene encodes CDR1 SGHTA and CDR2 FQGNSA. CDR3 size: 15 residues. V dropped 4 bases and J dropped 3; count of bases not matched to a gene: 3. CDR3 sequence reads: CASSYLAGDYNEQFF. Here the CDR3 DNA reads TGTGCCAGCAGCTATCTAGCGGGGGACTACAATGAGCAGTTCTTC. Full variable domain (rest looked up from reference TRBV7-2 and TRBJ2-1): GAGVSQSPSNKVTEKGKDVELRCDPISGHTALYWYRQSLGQGLEFLIYFQGNSAPDKSGLPSDRFSAERTGGSVSTLTIQRTQQEDSAVYLCASSYLAGDYNEQFFGPGTRLTVL.

This clonotype appeared many times. V and J are TRBV11-2 and TRBJ1-1, with D unclear. The germline gives CDR1 SGHAT, CDR2 FQNNGV. This CDR3 comprises 13 residues. The germline V and J ends were trimmed by 5 bases and 4 bases, with 11 bases remaining between them. In DNA, the CDR3 is TGTGCCAGCAGCCTCCAAGGGAGCACTGAAGCTTTCTTT. Encoded protein: CASSLQGSTEAFF.

The chain employs TRBV20-1 and TRBJ1-2; D perhaps matches TRBD1 (5 bases). The germline CDR1 and CDR2 sequences are DFQATT and SNEGSKA (reference sequence). The CDR3 sequence is 13 residues long. V was cut by 6 bases and J by 3 bases, with 14 bases left in between. CDR3 DNA sequence: TGCAGTGCAAAAGGGGAGACGGACTATGGCTACACCTTC. It specifies CSAKGETDYGYTF.

The CDR3 here is CASSQDLQDRVTGYTF. For the CDR3, the DNA is TGTGCCAGCAGCCAAGATCTACAGGACAGGGTGACCGGCTACACCTTC. V usage is TRBV4-2 and J usage is TRBJ1-2; 8 positions agree with TRBD1. Germline V gene lookup returns CDR1 LGHNA and CDR2 YNFKEQ. The CDR3 sequence is 16 residues long. V shed 0 bases and J 8 bases; nucleotides not matched to a gene: 11.

This clonotype was found a few times. This rearrangement joins TRBV7-3 to TRBJ2-1, with a possible D match to TRBD2 (5 bases). Germline V gene lookup returns CDR1 SGHTA and CDR2 FQGTGA. The CDR3 length is 15 residues. V dropped 4 bases and J dropped 0 bases, with 10 bases sitting between them. The CDR3 bases are TGTGCCAGCAGCTCGGACTCGAGCTCCTACAATGAGCAGTTCTTC. It is translated as CASSSDSSSYNEQFF.

This clonotype occurred many times. The chain carries TRBV2 and TRBJ1-5; unclear D gene. Germline V gene data show CDR1 as SNHLY and CDR2 as FYNNEI. The CDR3 has 14 residues. Trimming took 1 base from V and 5 from J, leaving 9 bases between them. The CDR3, as DNA: TGTGCCAGCAGTGAAGGGCGAGGGTATCAGCCCCAGCATTTT. Protein sequence: CASSEGRGYQPQHF.

This clonotype appeared many times. This sequence joins TRBV28 and TRBJ2-7; D gene uncertain. The V gene's germline CDR1 is MDHEN and CDR2 SYDVKM. CDR3 size: 12 residues. V lost 10 bases to trimming and J lost 6 bases, with 16 bases between them. The CDR3 sequence: CATGRESPEQYF. CDR3 DNA: TGTGCCACCGGCCGAGAGTCGCCCGAGCAGTACTTC.

The CDR3 sequence: CSVLLAYTGELFF. CDR3 nucleotides: TGCAGCGTTCTCCTAGCCTACACCGGGGAGCTGTTTTTT. This chain links TRBV29-1 with TRBJ2-2; TRBD2 is a possible D gene (5 bases). Trimming removed 5 bases at V and 3 bases at J, with 10 bases between. The CDR3 runs to 13 residues. Germline values: CDR1 SQVTM, CDR2 ANQGSEA.

The chain uses TRBV6-2 or TRBV6-3 and TRBJ2-7; 8 nucleotides match TRBD1. V shed 3 bases, J shed 3 bases, and the junction held 10 bases outside the gene matches. Germline CDR1 MNHEY, CDR2 SVGEGT. CDR3 length: 16 amino acids. This CDR3 reads CASSYSPDRADYEQYF. The CDR3 DNA reads TGTGCCAGCAGTTATAGCCCGGACAGGGCGGACTACGAGCAGTACTTC.

This chain links TRBV11-2 with TRBJ2-3; TRBD2 matches 10 bases. The junction had 5 bases not matched to a gene; V was cut back by 5 bases and J by 0 bases. The CDR3 extends over 16 amino acids. Germline-derived CDR1 and CDR2 are SGHAT and FQNNGV. This CDR3 is CASSQTSGTSTDTQYF. CDR3 sequence (DNA): TGTGCCAGCAGCCAAACTAGCGGGACTAGCACAGATACGCAGTATTTT.